The rows below give T cell receptor beta chains drawn from one sample of a study of blood T cell repertoires in COVID-19. The method was immunoSEQ multiplex PCR; TCRdb's version includes in-frame clones alone and lacks a portion of them. The sample contains more than 65,000 clones, roughly 85% of which appear only once. Material for sequencing was peripheral blood. These receptors were obtained from a man older than 75 with acute or convalescent COVID-19. The CDR3 runs from the conserved cysteine through the conserved F or W. D genes are given only for firm matches.

15,NA,TRBV2,CASSEAMVRDSPLHF
14,NA,TRBV18,CASSPERNTGELFF
15,NA,TRBV18,CASSPPNQGTDTQYF
15,TRBD1,TRBV6-4,CASSDSGTANYGYTF
16,TRBD2,TRBV20-1,CSASKAGRGRGNEQFF
14,TRBD2,TRBV18,CATRAGSLYNEQFF
15,NA,TRBV3-1/TRBV3-2,CASSQEQGLNTEAFF
15,NA,TRBV28,CASSLASIGDNEQFF
12,NA,TRBV28,CASTNSGNTIYF
13,NA,TRBV10-3,CAIATYTETEAFF
12,TRBD1,TRBV7-2,CASSLDRGRQYF
15,TRBD2,TRBV6-4,CASSRLAGGGETQYF
17,NA,TRBV6-2/TRBV6-3,CASSYGLADSGANVLTF
15,TRBD2,TRBV5-1,CASRETGTSVNEQFF
15,TRBD1,TRBV10-3,CAISLGTGFSGEQFF
14,NA,TRBV29-1,CSVEFQGRLNIQYF
16,NA,TRBV4-2,CASSQGSGGSNQPQHF
15,NA,TRBV7-2,CASSLVGDSNQPQHF
17,NA,TRBV5-6,CASSLSPTQGLNTEAFF
14,TRBD1,TRBV6-5,CASRRDRSNQPQHF
13,NA,TRBV24-1,CATSPLAKNIQYF
15,TRBD1,TRBV3-1/TRBV3-2,CASNDRGTGNTEAFF
15,TRBD2,TRBV7-2,CASSSGLAGHGELFF
14,TRBD1,TRBV7-8,CASSRDRGPYEQYF
13,NA,TRBV3-1/TRBV3-2,CASSPEIKNIQYF
13,TRBD1,TRBV29-1,CSVTTGGGYEQYF
14,TRBD2,TRBV7-8,CASSLSGIGETQYF
15,TRBD2,TRBV3-1/TRBV3-2,CASSQIAGAYNEQFF
17,TRBD2,TRBV30,CAWRAGTSGSTYNEQFF
17,TRBD1,TRBV11-2,CASSLDLQGRTKNIQYF
15,TRBD1,TRBV5-1,CASSKGTVFNYGYTF
18,TRBD2,TRBV6-2/TRBV6-3,CASSYDPVGTSGVHEQYF
16,NA,TRBV7-8,CASSLDGLNSGNTIYF
17,NA,TRBV7-2,CASSLGPRGGVGSPLHF
14,NA,TRBV10-3,CAIAAGAIYNEQFF
16,TRBD1,TRBV28,CASSSDRGTSTDTQYF
16,TRBD1,TRBV7-2,CASSGGQGFFENIQYF
14,NA,TRBV19,CASSPPGVNQPQHF
15,NA,TRBV4-1,CASSQEFGGNTEAFF
16,TRBD2,TRBV28,CASSLMRVAGGHEQYF
18,NA,TRBV28,CASSPKGMGRGVRDTQYF
14,NA,TRBV9,CASSVVSGSYEQYF
13,NA,TRBV6-2/TRBV6-3,CASSSVGSYEQYF
14,TRBD2,TRBV9,CASAGGDIKETQYF
13,NA,TRBV28,CASSLRGPYEQYF
15,NA,TRBV5-1,CASKGVGMRVAEAFF
16,TRBD1,TRBV3-1/TRBV3-2,CASSQVGQGAGETQYF
15,TRBD1,TRBV7-2,CASSSGTGTYNEQFF
16,NA,TRBV9,CASSVVGGGGTDTQYF
15,NA,TRBV6-1,CASSEMGGTNQPQHF
15,TRBD1,TRBV29-1,CSVEARGDRAYGYTF
15,TRBD2,TRBV7-2,CASSFSGGYSYEQYF
16,NA,TRBV2,CASSEFHLSNTGELFF